The sequence of this T cell receptor (beta chain) was determined in a study of cytomegalovirus exposure and HLA in healthy donors. On the study more broadly: Earlier, 110 million or so unique TCR beta sequences were recovered from 170 million or so T cells by an analysis. The Caucasian-associated ancestry cluster held over 65% of roughly 400 genotyped donors.

CDR3 length equals 13 residues. CDR1 is SGHNT and CDR2 is YYREEE in the germline V gene (reference sequence). Trimming took 4 bases from V and 4 from J, leaving 11 bases between them. Regarding this clone: What it binds is not known.

General study results and limits: Trimming of TCR beta V- and J-genes showed a link, identified in a later analysis, to a missense DCLRE1C variant. Highly shared sequence variants in one cluster were likely a sequencing artifact.

PCR used 60 Vbeta primers and 13 Jbeta primers. Sequenced by immunoSEQ multiplex PCR; TCRdb stores in-frame clones only, minus some. The sample holds around 160,000 clones; 68% are singletons and the top ten take approximately 4.5%. The sequence came from a woman between 18 and 30 years old in good health and CMV-seropositive. The chain carries TRBV5-4 and TRBJ2-5; a possible D gene is TRBD1 (5 bases). Material for sequencing was PBMCs. CDR3 in DNA: TGTGCCAGCAGCCTCGACAGAGGAGAGACCCAGTACTTC. Translation gives CASSLDRGETQYF.